This T cell receptor beta chain was documented in a study of neurological immune-mediated disorders. This clonotype was counted at least ten times. TCRdb fed the 5' RACE reads into MiXCR, producing one record per CDR3 protein. The profile covers roughly 30,000 distinct CDR3 sequences, with 20% to 25% appearing a single time and 25% to 30% taken by the ten largest. Specimen: CD4+ T cells from blood. This sequence originates from a man in his fifties with HTLV-1-associated myelopathy (HAM/TSP).

CDR3 DNA sequence: TGCGCCAGCAGCCAGGGACGGGCCGGCGCCACTGAAGCTTTCTTT. It specifies CASSQGRAGATEAFF. The J gene is TRBJ1-1, the V gene TRBV5-1, with D possibly being TRBD1 (5 bases). V gave up 4 bases and J gave up 4 bases, with 17 bases separating them. CDR3 length: 15 amino acids. Germline V gene sequence: CDR1 SGHRS, CDR2 YFSETQ.